A selection of T cell receptor beta chains follows, all from one sample in a study of regulatory T cells in long-lasting Graves disease. TCRdb reprocessed the multiplex PCR reads via MiXCR and lists one record per CDR3 protein. The sample lists 400,000 to 450,000 distinct CDR3 sequences; over 15% were seen once. This same sample was also taken into another study, of T cells in Graves' hyperthyroidism and ophthalmopathy.

The input for sequencing was peripheral blood mononuclear cells (PBMCs), taken at new diagnosis, from a patient treated with antithyroid drugs. Receptor source: a woman younger than 45 with Graves disease. CDR3s include the opening cysteine and the closing phenylalanine or tryptophan. Fields, in order: clone size, D gene, J gene, V gene, CDR3 DNA, CDR3 protein. The D gene is left open where the match is weak. Not every row has a clone size; where given, it reads once, few, many or a size class.

many | - | TRBJ1-1 | TRBV28 | TGTGCCAGCCTAGCTCCGGGACAAATTTTCATGAACACTGAAGCTTTCTTT | CASLAPGQIFMNTEAFF
many | TRBD2 | TRBJ2-1 | TRBV18 | TGTGCCAGCTCGGTGAGCGGGAGGGCCAAGGACAATGAGCAGTTCTTC | CASSVSGRAKDNEQFF
few | - | TRBJ2-7 | TRBV3-1 | TGTGCCAGCAGCCGCGGTGCAGACATCTCCTACGAGCAGTACTTC | CASSRGADISYEQYF
few | - | TRBJ2-5 | TRBV27 | TGTGCCAGCAGTTTAATATTCGACTTACAGACCCAGTACTTC | CASSLIFDLQTQYF
many | - | TRBJ1-3 | TRBV2 | TGTGCCAGCAGTGAAGAAGTCTCTGGAAACACCATATATTTT | CASSEEVSGNTIYF
- | - | TRBJ2-1 | TRBV6-1 | TGTGCCAGCAGTGAAGAAGAGGGCTCCTACAATGAGCAGTTCTTC | CASSEEEGSYNEQFF
few | - | TRBJ1-5 | TRBV20-1 | TGCAGTGCTAGGGGCTCAAAGGGGCCCCAGCATTTT | CSARGSKGPQHF
many | - | TRBJ1-3 | TRBV6-2/TRBV6-3 | TGTGCCAGCAGTTCGTTTAAGGAAAGCTCTGGAAACACCATATATTTT | CASSSFKESSGNTIYF
many | TRBD2 | TRBJ2-1 | TRBV7-3 | TGTGCCAGCAGCTTATTTCCAACCGGGACTAGAAACAATGAGCAGTTCTTC | CASSLFPTGTRNNEQFF
few | - | TRBJ2-7 | TRBV7-6 | TGTGCCAGCAGCTTGCTTTGGGGCCCGACCTACGAGCAGTACTTC | CASSLLWGPTYEQYF
medium-sized | - | TRBJ2-5 | TRBV5-1 | TGTGCCAGCAGCTTGGTCTGGGACGATGTAAAGACCCAGTACTTC | CASSLVWDDVKTQYF
few | - | TRBJ1-4 | TRBV13 | TGTGCCAGCAGCTTAAGGGGCGGGAAACTGTTTTTT | CASSLRGGKLFF